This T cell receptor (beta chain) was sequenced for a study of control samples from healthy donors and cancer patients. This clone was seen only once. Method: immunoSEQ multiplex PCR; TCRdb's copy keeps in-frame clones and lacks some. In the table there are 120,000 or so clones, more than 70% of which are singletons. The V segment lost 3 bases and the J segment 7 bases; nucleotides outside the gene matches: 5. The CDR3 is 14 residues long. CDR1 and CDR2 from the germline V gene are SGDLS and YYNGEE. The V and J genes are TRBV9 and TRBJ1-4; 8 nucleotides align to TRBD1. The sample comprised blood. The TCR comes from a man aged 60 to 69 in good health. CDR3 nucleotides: TGTGCCAGCAGCGGGACAGGGAGGCGTGAAAAACTGTTTTTT. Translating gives CASSGTGRREKLFF. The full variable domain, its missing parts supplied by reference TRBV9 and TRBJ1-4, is DSGVTQTPKHLITATGQRVTLRCSPRSGDLSVYWYQQSLDQGLQFLIQYYNGEERAKGNILERFSAQQFPDLHSELNLSSLELGDSALYFCASSGTGRREKLFFGSGTQLSVL.